The sequence of this T cell receptor (beta chain) was determined in a study of T cell repertoires in cytomegalovirus infection. Across the whole study: Based on public TCR beta signatures, there were indications of CMV infection and of a matching HLA type.

General observations from the study: Of the TCR beta families, the public ones yielded a cumulative frequency that identified carriers of CMV plus the relevant HLA.

Germline V gene lookup returns CDR1 DFQATT and CDR2 SNEGSKA (reference sequence). J lost 1 base, V lost 6 bases, and 4 bases had no gene match. CDR3 length: 14 amino acids. This clonotype was observed a few times. Antigen specificity is unknown. One entry per CDR3 protein, called by TCRdb with MiXCR from the reads. The table has 680,000 or so distinct CDR3 sequences, around a third seen once. This sample comprised cultured PBMCs, obtained from culture after CMV antigen stimulation. This clonotype was obtained from a human donor in good health (CMV status not recorded). Some clones in this sample may be carry-over from other donors' samples. The rearrangement links TRBV20-1 to TRBJ2-5; 11 nucleotides align to TRBD2. The CDR3 sequence: CSATTSGGQETQYF. The CDR3 region has the DNA TGCAGTGCCACCACTAGCGGGGGCCAAGAGACCCAGTACTTC.